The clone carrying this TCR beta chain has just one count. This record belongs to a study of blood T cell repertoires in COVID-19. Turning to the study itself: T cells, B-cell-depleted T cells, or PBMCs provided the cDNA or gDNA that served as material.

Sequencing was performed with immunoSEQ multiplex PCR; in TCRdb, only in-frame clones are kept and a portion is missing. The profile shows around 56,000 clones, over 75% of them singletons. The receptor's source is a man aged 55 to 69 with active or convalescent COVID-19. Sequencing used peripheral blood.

The DNA of the CDR3 is TGTGCCAGTGATGGGTCTAGCGGTACAGATACGCAGTATTTT. This encodes CASDGSSGTDTQYF. V and J are TRBV19 and TRBJ2-3; the match to TRBD2 covers 7 bases. The V gene end was trimmed by 8 bases and the J gene end by 3 bases; junction bases not matched to a gene: 8. Germline CDR1 LNHDA, CDR2 SQIVND (reference sequence). The CDR3 sequence is 14 residues long.